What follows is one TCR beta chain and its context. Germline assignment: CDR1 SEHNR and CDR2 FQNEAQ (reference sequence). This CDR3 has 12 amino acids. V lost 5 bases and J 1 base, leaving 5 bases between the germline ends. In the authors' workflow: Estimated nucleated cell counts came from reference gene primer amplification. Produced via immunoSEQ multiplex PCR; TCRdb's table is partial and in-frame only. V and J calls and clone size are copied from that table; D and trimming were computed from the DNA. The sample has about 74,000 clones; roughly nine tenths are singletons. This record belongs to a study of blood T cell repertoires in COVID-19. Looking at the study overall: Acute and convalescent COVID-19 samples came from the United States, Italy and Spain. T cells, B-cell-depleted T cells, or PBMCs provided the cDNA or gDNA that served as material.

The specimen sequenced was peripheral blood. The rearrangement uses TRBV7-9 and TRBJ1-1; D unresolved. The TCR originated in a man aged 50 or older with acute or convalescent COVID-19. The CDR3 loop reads CASSRENTEAFF. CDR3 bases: TGTGCCAGCAGCCGGGAGAACACTGAAGCTTTCTTT. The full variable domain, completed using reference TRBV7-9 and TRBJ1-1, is DTGVSQNPRHKITKRGQNVTFRCDPISEHNRLYWYRQTLGQGPEFLTYFQNEAQLEKSRLLSDRFSAERPKGSFSTLEIQRTEQGDSAMYLCASSRENTEAFFGQGTRLTVV.